Shown below are 8 T cell receptor beta chains from a single sample sequenced in a study of CD4 T cells in lung cancer. This lung tissue lay as far as possible from the tumor, at least 3 cm away. TCRdb's copy holds only in-frame clones and misses some; the assay was immunoSEQ multiplex PCR. The sample has roughly 9,300 clones, around 69% seen once. Sequenced sample: normal lung tissue taken away from the tumor. These receptors were collected from a man aged 60 to 69 with non-small cell lung cancer.

This clone was picked up a small number of times. The gene calls are TRBV6-5 and TRBJ1-1, with D perhaps matching TRBD1 (5 bases). Germline-derived CDR1 and CDR2 are MNHEY and SVGAGI. The ends were cut back, 4 bases at V and 9 bases at J, with 9 bases in the middle. The CDR3 loop spans 11 amino acids. Here the CDR3 DNA reads TGTGCCAGCAGTTCCGGGACTCAAGCTTTCTTT. It yields the protein CASSSGTQAFF.

This chain links TRBV5-1 with TRBJ2-5; 15 positions match TRBD2. The CDR3 is made up of 16 amino acids. The V gene's germline CDR1 is SGHRS and CDR2 YFSETQ. Trimming at V came to 4 bases and at J to 4 bases, leaving 5 bases not matched to a gene. As DNA, the CDR3 is TGCGCCAGCAGCCCAGGACTAGCGGGAGGGGTAGAGACCCAGTACTTC. Translated: CASSPGLAGGVETQYF.

CDR3 nucleotide sequence: TGCGCCAGCAGCTTGGAGTGCAGGGGGGTACTCTACGAGCAGTACGTC. Translation: CASSLECRGVLYEQYV. The chain carries TRBV5-1 and TRBJ2-7; tentatively, D is TRBD1 (7 bases). Germline V gene data show CDR1 as SGHRS and CDR2 as YFSETQ. V dropped 0 bases and J dropped 3 bases, with 16 bases sitting between them. The CDR3 spans 16 residues.

V gene TRBV27 combines with J gene TRBJ2-7; 9 bases align to TRBD1. V was pared by 0 bases and J by 2 bases, with 5 bases of the junction left unmatched. Germline V gives CDR1 MNHEY, CDR2 SMNVEV (reference sequence). There are 16 residues in the CDR3. The CDR3 sequence: CASSLSGTGRTYEQYF. CDR3 in DNA: TGTGCCAGCAGTTTATCCGGGACAGGGCGAACCTACGAGCAGTACTTC.

This chain links TRBV9 with TRBJ2-3, with D unclear. Looked up from germline, CDR1 is SGDLS and CDR2 is YYNGEE. CDR3 length: 15 residues. Trimming took off 0 bases at V and 0 bases at J, with 8 bases between the two ends. The CDR3 loop is CASSVEATSTDTQYF. CDR3 in DNA: TGTGCCAGCAGCGTAGAAGCGACTAGCACAGATACGCAGTATTTT.

Only a few counts were recorded for this clone. The chain combines TRBV2 with TRBJ2-2; 8 bases line up with TRBD1. The junction had 5 bases not matched to a gene; V was cut back by 6 bases and J by 5 bases. The germline V gene encodes CDR1 SNHLY and CDR2 FYNNEI. The CDR3 spans 14 residues. The DNA of the CDR3 is TGTGCCAGCAGCGCCCGACAGGGGACCGGGGAGCTGTTTTTT. Protein sequence: CASSARQGTGELFF.

This sequence joins TRBV28 and TRBJ2-1; 8 nucleotides match TRBD2. V was pared by 5 bases and J by 9 bases, with 15 bases of the junction left unmatched. The CDR3 length is 16 residues. CDR1 is MDHEN and CDR2 is SYDVKM in the germline V gene. The CDR3 spells CASSPIAAGGTSEQFF. DNA for the CDR3: TGTGCCAGCAGTCCTATCGCGGCGGGAGGTACTTCTGAGCAGTTCTTC.

The chain links TRBV6-5 to TRBJ2-7; 10 nucleotides agree with TRBD2. The J segment lost 5 bases and the V segment lost 6 bases, leaving 4 bases of the junction unmatched. Germline CDR1 and CDR2: MNHEY and SVGAGI. This CDR3 has 13 amino acids. CDR3: CASSPGLANEQYV. The CDR3 coding sequence is TGTGCCAGCAGCCCGGGACTAGCGAACGAGCAGTACGTC.